These 22 T cell receptor beta chains came from one sample sequenced in a study of vaccination effects on CD4 cells after COVID-19 (dated by TCRdb to between 2021 and 2024). To identify antigen-specific CD4+ T cell clonotypes by their expansion, the ViraFEST assay first stimulated PBMC with viral peptide pools and then applied TCR sequencing. After less than eleven days of culture, CD4+ T cells were isolated with the EasySep CD4+ T cell isolation kit. Each participant got two doses of an mRNA SARS-CoV-2 vaccine, either BNT162b2 or mRNA-1273. Libraries were prepared through the immunoSEQ multiplex PCR assay. Not all clones reach the TCRdb copy of this immuneACCESS table, which keeps in-frame sequences only. Checked studies attribute under half of the gap to unresolved V genes and leave the rest unexplained. The sample table records approximately 70,000 clones; around three quarters of these occur just once. The ten most abundant clones make up around 0.95% of the sample.

Antigen specificity for these receptors is unknown. Sequencing was performed on CD4+ T cells from PBMCs cultured with HCoV-OC43 spike peptides, taken after COVID-19 vaccination. The sample's cell subset or site label is to be understood as: HCoV-OC43 spike overlapping peptide pool stimulation. These receptors were collected from a human donor who received a COVID-19 vaccine.

V is TRBV7-6 and J is TRBJ2-7, with 8 bases matching TRBD2. This CDR3 is 16 amino acids long. Germline CDR1 and CDR2: SGHVS and FNYEAQ. V was clipped by 1 base and J by 4 bases; unmatched bases: 9. The CDR3 nucleotides are TGTGCCAGCAGCTTAGGGGTGAGCGGGGGCGCTTACGAGCAGTACGTC. It specifies CASSLGVSGGAYEQYV.

The chain couples TRBV7-9 to TRBJ2-3; 8 bases are a match to TRBD2. Germline values: CDR1 SEHNR, CDR2 FQNEAQ (reference sequence). The CDR3 runs to 15 residues. V was clipped by 5 bases and J by 6 bases; unmatched bases: 10. CDR3 loop: CASSPWGGGTDTQYF. DNA for the CDR3: TGTGCCAGCAGCCCCTGGGGCGGGGGGACGGATACGCAGTATTTT.

The chain couples TRBV9 to TRBJ1-1; D remains unclear. The germline V gene encodes CDR1 SGDLS and CDR2 YYNGEE. V dropped 0 bases and J dropped 0 bases, with 6 bases sitting between them. This CDR3 spans 14 amino acids. CDR3 amino acids: CASSVGNMNTEAFF. In DNA, the CDR3 is TGTGCCAGCAGCGTAGGGAACATGAACACTGAAGCTTTCTTT.

The chain links TRBV18 to TRBJ1-2, with D uncertain. The CDR3 has 13 amino acids. Trimming removed 2 bases from V and 3 bases from J, with 7 bases in between. The germline CDR1 and CDR2 sequences are KGHSH and LQKENI. The CDR3 protein is CASSPSEDYGYTF. CDR3 nucleotide sequence: TGTGCCAGCTCACCATCAGAGGACTATGGCTACACCTTC.

In this sample, this clone turned up a few times. The genes are TRBV7-2 and TRBJ1-6; D unresolved. CDR3 length: 15 amino acids. The germline gives CDR1 SGHTA, CDR2 FQGNSA. The V end was cut by 1 base, the J end by 7 bases, with 11 bases between. The CDR3 bases are TGTGCCAGCAGCTTAGTGGTTCGAGGGAATTCACCCCTCCACTTT. Translated, it gives CASSLVVRGNSPLHF. Looking up the rest from reference TRBV7-2 and TRBJ1-6 gives the full variable domain: GAGVSQSPSNKVTEKGKDVELRCDPISGHTALYWYRQSLGQGLEFLIYFQGNSAPDKSGLPSDRFSAERTGGSVSTLTIQRTQQEDSAVYLCASSLVVRGNSPLHFGNGTRLTVT.

The genes are TRBV6-1 and TRBJ1-6, with unresolved D. Germline loops: CDR1 MNHNS, CDR2 SASEGT. The germline V and J ends were trimmed by 1 base and 13 bases, with 11 bases remaining between them. CDR3 length equals 13 residues. CDR3 nucleotides: TGTGCCAGCAGTGAAGTACCCGATCGGCCCCTCCACTTT. Translated, it gives CASSEVPDRPLHF.

This clone was seen only a few times. This rearrangement joins TRBV15 to TRBJ1-2, with D tentatively TRBD1 (5 bases). V was cut by 1 base and J by 8 bases, with 14 bases left in between. Looked up from germline, CDR1 is LNHNV and CDR2 is YYDKDF (reference sequence). The CDR3 is made up of 14 amino acids. The CDR3 loop reads CATSRGGGAQGYTF. As DNA, the CDR3 is TGTGCCACCAGCAGAGGCGGGGGTGCCCAGGGCTACACCTTC.

The rearrangement links TRBV9 to TRBJ1-5; no clear D gene. The germline V gene has CDR1 SGDLS and CDR2 YYNGEE. Between the trimmed V and J ends, which lost 3 bases and 1 base, there was a span of 8 bases. The CDR3 has 14 amino acids. This CDR3 reads CASSATDSNQPQHF. The DNA for the CDR3 is TGTGCCAGCAGCGCCACGGACAGCAATCAGCCCCAGCATTTT.

CDR3 sequence reads: CASSQVLAGTDTQYF. In DNA form, the CDR3 reads TGTGCCAGCAGCCAAGTCCTAGCGGGGACAGATACGCAGTATTTT. The rearrangement uses TRBV14 and TRBJ2-3; 9 bases agree with TRBD2. Germline CDR1 reads SGHDN; CDR2 reads FVKESK. V was clipped by 1 base and J by 3 bases; unmatched bases: 2. The CDR3 totals 15 residues.

This clone has just a few counts. The V gene is TRBV28, the J gene TRBJ1-4; TRBD1 agrees at 8 bases. This CDR3 region has 14 residues. J was trimmed by 7 bases and V by 6 bases; bases with no gene match: 7. Germline assignment: CDR1 MDHEN and CDR2 SYDVKM. The CDR3 loop reads CASSLRGLVEKLFF. The CDR3 nucleotides are TGTGCCAGCAGCCTCAGGGGGCTCGTTGAAAAACTGTTTTTT.

The chain links TRBV6-1 to TRBJ2-3; tentatively, D is TRBD2 (6 bases). Germline V CDR1 and CDR2: MNHNS, SASEGT. The CDR3 sequence is 16 residues long. V was cut by 3 bases and J by 0 bases, with 13 bases left in between. Here the CDR3 reads CASSDFFGGSTDTQYF. The CDR3 DNA reads as TGTGCCAGCAGTGATTTCTTCGGAGGGAGCACAGATACGCAGTATTTT.

V usage is TRBV28 and J usage is TRBJ2-3; D gene unclear. Trimming took 1 base from V and 4 from J, leaving 12 bases between them. CDR3 size: 15 residues. CDR1 is MDHEN and CDR2 is SYDVKM in the germline V gene. CDR3 protein: CASSLSIVGSDTQYF. CDR3 bases: TGTGCCAGCAGTTTATCCATCGTGGGCTCAGATACGCAGTATTTT.

V usage is TRBV6-6 and J usage is TRBJ2-7, with 7 bases aligning to TRBD1. The V gene's germline CDR1 is MNHNY and CDR2 SVGAGI (reference sequence). Trimming removed 5 bases from V and 7 bases from J; junction bases left unmatched: 14. CDR3 size: 15 residues. The CDR3: CASSLSTGSPGEQYV. The CDR3 DNA is TGTGCCAGCAGTCTCTCGACAGGGAGCCCTGGAGAGCAGTACGTC.

The chain employs TRBV5-1 and TRBJ2-5; 8 bases align to TRBD2. Germline V gives CDR1 SGHRS, CDR2 YFSETQ. This CDR3 comprises 14 residues. V was clipped by 0 bases and J by 8 bases; unmatched bases: 6. The DNA of the CDR3 is TGCGCCAGCAGCTTGGAGGCTAGCGGGTTCACCCAGTACTTC. This translates into CASSLEASGFTQYF. The full variable domain, completed using reference TRBV5-1 and TRBJ2-5, is KAGVTQTPRYLIKTRGQQVTLSCSPISGHRSVSWYQQTPGQGLQFLFEYFSETQRNKGNFPGRFSGRQFSNSRSEMNVSTLELGDSALYLCASSLEASGFTQYFGPGTRLLVL.

V is TRBV7-2 and J is TRBJ1-5; TRBD1 aligns across 7 bases. In germline, CDR1 is SGHTA, CDR2 FQGNSA. The J segment lost 3 bases and the V segment lost 2 bases, leaving 7 bases of the junction unmatched. The CDR3 has 16 amino acids. This chain's CDR3 is CASSLRTGRINQPQHF. Written as DNA, the CDR3 is TGTGCCAGCAGCTTAAGGACAGGACGGATCAATCAGCCCCAGCATTTT.

The chain combines TRBV29-1 with TRBJ1-1; weak D call: TRBD1 (6 bases). Looked up from germline, CDR1 is SQVTM and CDR2 is ANQGSEA. There are 13 residues in the CDR3. Deletions cut 6 bases from V and 6 bases from J, with 17 bases between. The CDR3 region has the DNA TGCAGCGTAAAACAGGGTGGTTGGGCTGAAGCTTTCTTT. This translates into CSVKQGGWAEAFF.

This chain joins TRBV5-8 and TRBJ2-2; 10 nucleotides line up with TRBD1. Germline V lookup: CDR1 SGHTS, CDR2 YDEGEE. Losses at the gene ends were 5 bases for V and 3 bases for J; bases not matched to a gene: 7. This CDR3 region has 16 residues. The CDR3, as DNA: TGTGCCAGCAGACCGGGACAGGGGAAGTACACCGGGGAGCTGTTTTTT. Translation: CASRPGQGKYTGELFF.

The chain links TRBV30 to TRBJ1-1; D gene unclear. CDR3 length equals 13 residues. The germline V gene encodes CDR1 GTSNPN and CDR2 SVGIG (reference sequence). The V and J ends lost 1 base and 3 bases respectively, with 9 bases between them. The CDR3 region has the DNA TGTGCCTGGAGTGGGGATTTGGACACTGAAGCTTTCTTT. It translates to CAWSGDLDTEAFF.

The rearrangement joins TRBV25-1 to TRBJ1-2; D not resolved. V gave up 8 bases and J gave up 5 bases, with 12 bases separating them. CDR1 MGHDK and CDR2 SYGVNS come from the germline V gene. This CDR3 contains 12 residues. The CDR3 region has the DNA TGTGCCAGCCGACCCTCCGGTTATGGCTACACCTTC. This gives the protein CASRPSGYGYTF.

The chain has TRBV3-1 (or the pseudogene TRBV3-2) and TRBJ2-4; a possible D gene is TRBD2 (5 bases). This CDR3 has 15 amino acids. V lost 1 base and J 3 bases, leaving 10 bases between the germline ends. The germline V gene encodes CDR1 LGHDT and CDR2 YNNKEL (reference sequence). CDR3 nucleotides: TGTGCCAGCAGCCAAGCCGGAGGAGGCAAAAACATTCAGTACTTC. Protein: CASSQAGGGKNIQYF.

The chain combines TRBV6-5 with TRBJ2-7; D could derive from TRBD1 or TRBD2 (5 bases each). The germline V gene encodes CDR1 MNHEY and CDR2 SVGAGI. V shed 6 bases and J shed 0 bases, with 12 bases lying between them. The CDR3 spans 14 residues. Here the CDR3 reads CASSRDVSSYEQYV. The DNA for the CDR3 is TGTGCCAGCAGCCGGGACGTAAGCTCCTACGAGCAGTACGTC.

The chain carries TRBV7-9 and TRBJ1-5, with D unresolved. Germline-derived CDR1 and CDR2 are SEHNR and FQNEAQ (reference sequence). CDR3 length: 18 residues. V lost 6 bases and J lost 0, with 21 bases in between. The CDR3 spells CASSRTARPPPSNQPQHF. DNA of the CDR3: TGTGCCAGCAGTCGTACCGCACGGCCTCCTCCTAGCAATCAGCCCCAGCATTTT.